This T cell receptor (beta chain) originates from a study of cytomegalovirus exposure and HLA in healthy donors (dated by TCRdb to about 2017). With respect to the entire study: An earlier analysis of approximately 550 of the donors reported more than 250 Gb of sequence data and some 120 million unique TCR beta sequences from about 179 million T cells. About 300 gigabases of sequencing data and approximately 92 million unique TCR sequences made up an early release that covered 500 to 700 HLA-typed donors. The genetic ancestry cluster associated with self-reported Caucasian donors included about 81% of the roughly 410 genotyped donors. The study aimed to test whether cataloging public T cell receptors could reveal signatures of past pathogen exposure. Using immunosequencing, the study profiled T cell repertoires from about 620 subjects and related those repertoires to cytomegalovirus serostatus. Besides the first cohort of hundreds of subjects, a separate validation cohort made up of roughly 120 different subjects was used. To predict cytomegalovirus infection status, the study combined high-throughput TCR immunosequencing, statistical association of individual TCRs with disease status, and machine learning. A later analysis re-examined previously published TCR beta repertoires from 610 or so donors and added high-resolution HLA genotyping to investigate patterns of TCR occurrence. The later analysis used no new phenotypic data to find candidate immune exposures, relying instead on TCR beta sequences and their occurrence across donors. An earlier analysis of about 620 of the donors applied high-throughput TCR beta sequencing to assess whether each TCR beta V gene segment acted as functional or pseudogenic. Donor age, sex, ethnicity and CMV serostatus were compiled together with the repertoire data. In a later genetic analysis, genome-wide SNP genotypes for about three fifths of the roughly 670 donors were used, and that subset was treated as a discovery cohort. Every repertoire in the discovery cohort had been generated on one and the same sequencing platform. HLA typing covered class I and class II loci at four-digit resolution. The number of typed donors differed by locus: about 629-640 for A, B, C, DRB1 and DQB1; approximately 530 for DQA1; fewer than 610 for DPA1; and roughly 450 for DPB1. Because of strong linkage in the cohort, roughly 5 DR-DQ haplotypes were treated as single units for association and clustering. Among about 370 genotyped donors of the cohort, an average of approximately 220,000 unique TCR beta nucleotide sequences was sequenced per donor, of which 15% to 20% were non-productive.

In total, 666 healthy bone marrow donors made up the cohort. Cohort members were all nominally healthy when sampled, although unrecorded immune exposures were likely present. The donor was CMV seronegative and belonged to the group of over 300 seronegative cohort members. A peripheral blood sample was provided by each donor, and peripheral blood mononuclear cells were used for TCR beta sequencing. Genomic DNA extraction from the blood cell samples was performed with the Qiagen DNeasy Blood Extraction Kit. Looking up the germline V gene yields CDR1 MDHEN and CDR2 SYDVKM. The CDR3 numbers 13 residues from cysteine through phenylalanine. Only the CDR3 part of the read is kept: 39 bases, read in frame from the first base. V was cut back by 2 bases and J by 3 bases, leaving a gap of 8 bases between them. What the research found in general, with its limitations: HLA typing was unavailable for some donors at each locus, so association tests used only the typed subset. Compared with the roughly 720-donor mean, donors in an Asian-associated ancestry cluster had fewer N-insertions in productive TCRs, according to a later genetic analysis. A group of highly shared sequence variants was considered likely to be a technical artifact of the sequencing pipeline. Cytomegalovirus status was reported to be diagnosed by the classifier with high specificity and sensitivity in both the original and validation cohorts. According to a later analysis, parvovirus B19, influenza, CMV and Epstein-Barr virus appeared linked to several top co-occurrence clusters. Most CMV-associated TCR beta chains appeared to be HLA-restricted in a later analysis, and the HLA associations seemed to be driven largely by CMV exposure. In a later analysis, about 16,000 TCR beta sequences were associated with specific HLA alleles at a false discovery rate of 0.05. The authors suggested that the approach could potentially be extended to other disease states and immunological phenotypes. A later analysis found that HLA-associated TCR beta chains were more clonally expanded and had lower generation probabilities than equally common non-associated chains. Sequencing depth was assumed to be roughly uniform across donors in the presence/absence analyses, though that assumption may not hold. Most TCR sequences were observed very rarely across donors, whereas some public TCRs were present in many individuals. In an earlier analysis of under 600 of the donors, most TCR beta V segments were observed in productive rearrangements about 90% or about 30% of the time, broadly matching IMGT annotations. An association between a missense DCLRE1C variant and V-gene and J-gene trimming of TCR beta chains was found in a later genetic analysis and replicated in an independent cohort. Three of the identified cytomegalovirus-associated TCR beta chains were confirmed in vitro to be specific for cytomegalovirus antigens. The 87-base-pair reads could not distinguish some IMGT-functional V segments, including TRBV6-2 and TRBV6-3, so those segments were excluded. A later analysis found that TCR association rates varied across HLA loci, with DRB1 alleles showing the most associated TCRs and HLA-C alleles the fewest. Correlated functional status among segregating V segments might be attributable to linkage disequilibrium, but an unknown experimental factor could not be ruled out. A further reported finding was that TCR beta sequences accurately predicted the HLA-A and HLA-B alleles for most subjects in the first cohort. The cohort was sequenced for TCR beta chains only, and without alpha or paired-chain data the features that could be detected were limited. The earlier analysis of a few hundred of the donors excluded some 15 rarely observed V segments, including chromosome 9 orphons, because counts were too low. The study listed 164 TCR beta chains as associated with cytomegalovirus. CMV serostatus was the only immune exposure information available for the cohort. When HLA alleles, especially DR and DQ, strongly co-occurred, TCR associations were difficult to assign to individual alleles.

This clone was seen once. The antigen it binds to is not known. Per-base qualities were not stored, and no clone one base away is much larger. Libraries came from the immunoSEQ multiplex PCR assay. The multiplex PCR relied on a mix of 60 forward primers for TCR Vbeta segments and 13 reverse primers for TCR Jbeta segments. The CDR3 region of rearranged TCR beta genes was amplified from genomic DNA with a multiplex PCR assay. On the Illumina HiSeq System, the amplified TCR beta libraries were sequenced as 87-base-pair reads. The published analysis was carried out like this. In a later analysis, tens of millions of unique TCR beta chains were counted across the approximately 640 repertoires, and about 10 million of these chains were shared by at least two donors. A nearest-neighbor algorithm error-corrected the raw reads and collapsed the reads into unique sequences, merging closely related sequences to remove PCR and sequencing errors. To assign V, D and J gene segments, CDR3 sequences were aligned to IMGT reference sequences. Each retained sequence needed at least a six-nucleotide match to both a V gene segment and a J gene segment. Rearrangements were called productive when the CDR3 lacked stop codons and stayed in frame with V and J; all others were non-productive. Following IMGT convention, CDR3 was defined as the stretch from the second conserved V-encoded cysteine up to the conserved J-encoded phenylalanine. Sequences without an unambiguous match to a single V gene segment were excluded from the earlier analysis of about 640 of the donors. An earlier analysis of a few hundred of the donors called V segments functional above 56.7% productive rearrangements and segregating when the between-donor standard deviation exceeded 5%. A statistical classification framework was developed to diagnose cytomegalovirus status using the catalog of TCR beta chain sequences. In a later analysis, TCR nucleotide sequences were compared against IMGT/GENE-DB human TR gene sequences so that V and J genes could be assigned. A later analysis assigned CDR3 sequences and most-parsimonious VDJ recombination scenarios with the TCRdist pipeline. A later analysis defined each TCR beta chain by its CDR3 amino acid sequence plus V-gene family, and excluded reads lacking a unique V-gene family. A later analysis removed 592 highly shared, low-generation-probability nucleotide sequences to deal with suspected cross-contamination and a sequencing artifact. A later analysis calculated a clonal expansion index for each public chain from normalized within-repertoire ranks of inferred template counts. In a later analysis, generation probabilities were computed using a VDJ recombination model fitted to out-of-frame rearrangements, and the results were checked against IGoR. In a later analysis, TCR-TCR, TCR-HLA and TCR-CMV co-occurrence was scored with hypergeometric tests, and a repertoire-size bias correction was applied to TCR pairs. To estimate false discovery rates, a later analysis permuted the HLA or CMV assignments 20 times. A later analysis grouped co-occurring TCRs with DBSCAN, adding TCRdist sequence similarity when clustering within HLA-allele-positive subsets. Co-occurrence clustering excluded repertoires with fewer than 30,000 or more than 120,000 public chains, plus five with anomalous nucleotide sharing. The table comes from immuneACCESS by way of TCRdb, which keeps in-frame sequences with V and J called. Part of the clones is missing from these tables; in studies checked, under half for an unresolved V gene and the rest for unknown reasons. The V and J calls and clone size are taken from that table; D and trimming were inferred from the DNA. In this sample the table shows roughly 190,000 clones, 82% of which occur a single time. Of the sample, 0.7% to 0.95% is held by the ten largest clones.

The specimen was PBMCs. The V and J genes are TRBV28 and TRBJ2-7; TRBD2 is possibly the D segment (6 matching bases). This receptor was identified in a woman between 18 and 29 years old in good health and CMV-seronegative. The CDR3 region has the sequence CASSLPGGYEQYF. The DNA sequence is given as TGTGCCAGCAGTTTACCCGGGGGCTACGAGCAGTACTTC.